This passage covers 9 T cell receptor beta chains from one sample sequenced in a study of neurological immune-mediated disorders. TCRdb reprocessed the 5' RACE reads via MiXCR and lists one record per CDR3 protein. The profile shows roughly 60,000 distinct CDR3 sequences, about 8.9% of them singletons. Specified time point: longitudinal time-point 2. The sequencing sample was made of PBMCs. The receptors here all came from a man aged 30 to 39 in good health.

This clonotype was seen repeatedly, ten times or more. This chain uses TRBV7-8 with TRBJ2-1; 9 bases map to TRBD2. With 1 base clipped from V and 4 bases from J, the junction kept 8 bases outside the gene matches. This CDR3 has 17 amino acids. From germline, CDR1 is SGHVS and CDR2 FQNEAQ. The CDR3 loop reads CASSLEPASGRYNEQFF. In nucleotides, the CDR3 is TGTGCCAGCAGCTTAGAACCGGCGAGCGGGAGGTACAATGAGCAGTTCTTC.

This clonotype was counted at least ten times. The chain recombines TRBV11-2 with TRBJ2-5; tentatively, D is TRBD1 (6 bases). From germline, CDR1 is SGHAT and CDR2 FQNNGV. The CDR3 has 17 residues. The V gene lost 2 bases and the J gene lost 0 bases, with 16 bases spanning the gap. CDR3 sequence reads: CASSLRLGGAYQETQYF. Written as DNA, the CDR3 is TGTGCCAGCAGCTTAAGATTAGGGGGTGCTTACCAAGAGACCCAGTACTTC.

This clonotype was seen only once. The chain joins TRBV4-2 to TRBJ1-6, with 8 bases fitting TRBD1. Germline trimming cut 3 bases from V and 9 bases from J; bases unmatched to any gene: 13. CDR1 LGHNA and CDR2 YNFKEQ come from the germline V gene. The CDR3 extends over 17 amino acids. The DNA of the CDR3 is TGTGCCAGCAGCCACGAAAAACAGGGGGTGCTCTCTTCACCCCTCCACTTT. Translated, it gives CASSHEKQGVLSSPLHF.

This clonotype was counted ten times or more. CDR3 amino acids: CASSQGLYNEQFF. As DNA, the CDR3 is TGTGCCAGCAGCCAAGGATTGTACAATGAGCAGTTCTTC. J is TRBJ2-1 and V is TRBV14; D uncertain. Trimming removed 1 base at V and 4 bases at J, with 5 bases between. CDR1 is SGHDN and CDR2 is FVKESK in the germline V gene. The CDR3 length is 13 residues.

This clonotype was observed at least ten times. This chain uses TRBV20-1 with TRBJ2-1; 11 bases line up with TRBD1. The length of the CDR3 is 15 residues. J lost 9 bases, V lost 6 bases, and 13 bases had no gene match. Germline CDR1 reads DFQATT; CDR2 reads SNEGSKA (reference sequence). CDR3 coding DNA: TGCAGTGCCCAGGAGAATGGACAGGGGGCGGGTGAGCAGTTCTTC. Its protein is CSAQENGQGAGEQFF.

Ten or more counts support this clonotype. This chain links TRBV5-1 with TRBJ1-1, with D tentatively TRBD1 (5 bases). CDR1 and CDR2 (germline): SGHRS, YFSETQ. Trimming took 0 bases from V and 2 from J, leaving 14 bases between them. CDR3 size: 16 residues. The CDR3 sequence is CASSLGQGGFNTEAFF. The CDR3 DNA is TGCGCCAGCAGCTTGGGTCAGGGCGGGTTTAACACTGAAGCTTTCTTT.

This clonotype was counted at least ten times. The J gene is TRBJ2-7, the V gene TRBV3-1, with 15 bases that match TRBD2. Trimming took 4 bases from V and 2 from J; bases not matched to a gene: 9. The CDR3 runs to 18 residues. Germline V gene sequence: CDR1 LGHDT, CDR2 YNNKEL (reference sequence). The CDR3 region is CASSRGLAGGPNPYEQYF. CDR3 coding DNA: TGTGCCAGCAGCCGAGGACTAGCGGGAGGGCCAAATCCCTACGAGCAGTACTTC.

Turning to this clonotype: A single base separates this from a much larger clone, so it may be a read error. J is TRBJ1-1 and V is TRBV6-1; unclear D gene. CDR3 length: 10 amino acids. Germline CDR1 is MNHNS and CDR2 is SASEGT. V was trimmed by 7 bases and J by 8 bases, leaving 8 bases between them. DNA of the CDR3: TGTGCCAGCAAAAAAGGGGAAGCTTTCTTT. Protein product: CASKKGEAFF.

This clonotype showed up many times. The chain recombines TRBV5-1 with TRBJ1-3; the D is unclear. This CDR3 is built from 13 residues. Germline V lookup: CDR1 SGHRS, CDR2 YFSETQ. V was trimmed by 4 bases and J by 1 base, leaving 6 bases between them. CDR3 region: CASSLTSGNTIYF. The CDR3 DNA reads TGCGCCAGCAGCCTAACATCTGGAAACACCATATATTTT.